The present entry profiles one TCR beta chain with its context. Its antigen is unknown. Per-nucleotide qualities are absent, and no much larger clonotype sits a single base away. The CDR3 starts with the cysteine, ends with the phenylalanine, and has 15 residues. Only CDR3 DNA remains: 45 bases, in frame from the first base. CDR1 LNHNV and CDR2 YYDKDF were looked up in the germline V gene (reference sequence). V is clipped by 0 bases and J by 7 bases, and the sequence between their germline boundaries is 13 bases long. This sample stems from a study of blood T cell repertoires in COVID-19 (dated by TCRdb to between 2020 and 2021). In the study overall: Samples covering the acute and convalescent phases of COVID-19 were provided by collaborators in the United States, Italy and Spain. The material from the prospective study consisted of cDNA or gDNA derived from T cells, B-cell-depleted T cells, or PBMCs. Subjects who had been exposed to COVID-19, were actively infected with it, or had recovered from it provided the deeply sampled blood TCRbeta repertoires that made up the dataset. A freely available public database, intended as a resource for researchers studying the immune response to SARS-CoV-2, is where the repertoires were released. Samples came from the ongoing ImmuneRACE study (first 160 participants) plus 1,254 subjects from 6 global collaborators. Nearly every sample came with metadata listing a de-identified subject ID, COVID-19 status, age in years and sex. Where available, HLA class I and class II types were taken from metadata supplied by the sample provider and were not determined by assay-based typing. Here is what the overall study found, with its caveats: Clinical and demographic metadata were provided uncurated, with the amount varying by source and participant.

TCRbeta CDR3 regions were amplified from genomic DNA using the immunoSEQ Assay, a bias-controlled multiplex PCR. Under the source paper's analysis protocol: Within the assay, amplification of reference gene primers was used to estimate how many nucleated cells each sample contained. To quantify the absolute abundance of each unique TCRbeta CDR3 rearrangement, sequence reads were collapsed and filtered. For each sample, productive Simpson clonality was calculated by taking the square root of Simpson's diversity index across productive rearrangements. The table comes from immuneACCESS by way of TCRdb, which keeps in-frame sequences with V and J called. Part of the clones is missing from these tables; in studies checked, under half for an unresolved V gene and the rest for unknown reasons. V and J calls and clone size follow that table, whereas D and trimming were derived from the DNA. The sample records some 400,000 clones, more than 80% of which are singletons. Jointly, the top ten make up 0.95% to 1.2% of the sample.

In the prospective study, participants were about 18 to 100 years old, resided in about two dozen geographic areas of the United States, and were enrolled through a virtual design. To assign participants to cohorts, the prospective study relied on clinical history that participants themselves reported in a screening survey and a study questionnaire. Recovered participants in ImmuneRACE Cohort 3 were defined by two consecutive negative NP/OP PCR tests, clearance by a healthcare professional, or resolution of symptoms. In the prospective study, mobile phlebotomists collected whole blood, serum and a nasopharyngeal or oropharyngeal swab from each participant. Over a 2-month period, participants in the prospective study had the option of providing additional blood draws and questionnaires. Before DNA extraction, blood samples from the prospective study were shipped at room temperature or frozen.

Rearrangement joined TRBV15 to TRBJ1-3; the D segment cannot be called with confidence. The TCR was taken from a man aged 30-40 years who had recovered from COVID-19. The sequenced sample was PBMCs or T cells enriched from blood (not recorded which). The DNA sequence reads TGTGCCACCAGCAGAGATAATGGAGCGTTGAACACCATATATTTT. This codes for CATSRDNGALNTIYF.